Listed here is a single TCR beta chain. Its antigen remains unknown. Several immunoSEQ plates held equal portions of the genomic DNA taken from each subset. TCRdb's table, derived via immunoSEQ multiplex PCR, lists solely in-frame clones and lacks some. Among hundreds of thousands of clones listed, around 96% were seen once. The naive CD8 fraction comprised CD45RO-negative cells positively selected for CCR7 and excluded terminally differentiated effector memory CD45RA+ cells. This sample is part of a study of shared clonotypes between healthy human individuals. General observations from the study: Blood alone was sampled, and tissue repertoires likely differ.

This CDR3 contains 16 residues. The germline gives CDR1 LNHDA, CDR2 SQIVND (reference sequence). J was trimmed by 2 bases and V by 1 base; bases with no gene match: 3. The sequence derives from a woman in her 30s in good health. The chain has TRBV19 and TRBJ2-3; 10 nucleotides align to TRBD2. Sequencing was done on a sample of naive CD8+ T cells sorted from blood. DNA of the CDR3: TGTGCCAGTAGTATAGGGACTAGCGGCGCCACAGATACGCAGTATTTT. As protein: CASSIGTSGATDTQYF.